Presented here are 30 T cell receptor beta chains from one specimen sequenced in a study of T cells after yellow fever vaccination. TCRdb redid the calling of the 5' RACE reads with MiXCR, one entry per CDR3 protein. The table includes roughly 350,000 distinct CDR3 sequences, 4.1% detected once. The source material was PBMCs, sampled 5 days after the yellow fever booster vaccination. The receptors come from a man younger than 35 who received the YFV17D yellow fever vaccine.

This clonotype was observed at least ten times. The genes are TRBV3-1 and TRBJ2-2; 7 positions match TRBD1. This CDR3 comprises 18 residues. V dropped 2 bases and J dropped 6; count of bases not matched to a gene: 15. Germline V CDR1 and CDR2: LGHDT, YNNKEL (reference sequence). This CDR3 is CASSQWVLTGLVAGELFF. The DNA of the CDR3 is TGTGCCAGCAGCCAATGGGTCCTGACAGGGCTCGTGGCCGGGGAGCTGTTTTTT.

This clonotype was recorded a few times. This chain links TRBV6-5 with TRBJ2-1; D ambiguous. Germline-derived CDR1 and CDR2 are MNHEY and SVGAGI. V shed 4 bases and J shed 5 bases, with 12 bases lying between them. This CDR3 spans 14 amino acids. In nucleotides, the CDR3 is TGTGCCAGCAGTTCCCCTCGGTCCCACAATGAGCAGTTCTTC. It is translated as CASSSPRSHNEQFF.

This clonotype has a count of ten or more. The chain employs TRBV5-6 and TRBJ1-2, with 10 nucleotides matching TRBD1. Trimming cost V 6 bases and J 4 bases; bases outside gene matches: 12. Germline CDR1 SGHDT, CDR2 YYEEEE. The CDR3 runs 16 residues. The CDR3 region is CASKFSPGTGVYGYTF. The CDR3 DNA reads TGTGCCAGCAAATTCTCCCCCGGGACAGGGGTCTATGGCTACACCTTC.

This clonotype was observed a few times. This chain connects TRBV6-5 to TRBJ1-1; maybe TRBD1 (5 bases). The CDR3 consists of 16 residues. V was cut by 5 bases and J by 0 bases, with 16 bases left in between. Germline V gene lookup returns CDR1 MNHEY and CDR2 SVGAGI. The CDR3 nucleotides read TGTGCCAGCAGTCCCGACAGTTTGGTGATGAACACTGAAGCTTTCTTT. Its translation is CASSPDSLVMNTEAFF.

The chain couples TRBV6-1 to TRBJ1-1; D possibly corresponds to TRBD1 (6 bases). V shed 4 bases and J shed 2 bases, with 8 bases lying between them. Germline V gene data show CDR1 as MNHNS and CDR2 as SASEGT. The CDR3 extends over 13 amino acids. The CDR3 DNA reads TGTGCCAGCAGTGGAGGGGGAAACACTGAAGCTTTCTTT. This gives the protein CASSGGGNTEAFF.

The sample holds a few counts of this clonotype. This sequence joins TRBV12-3 or TRBV12-4 and TRBJ2-7; D call uncertain. Trimming pared 5 bases from V and 0 bases from J, leaving 5 bases between. This CDR3 has 12 amino acids. Here the CDR3 DNA reads TGTGCCAGCAGTGGTCCCTCCTACGAGCAGTACTTC. The encoded protein is CASSGPSYEQYF.

CDR3: CASSNSGEQYV. DNA for the CDR3: TGTGCCAGCAGCAATAGTGGCGAGCAGTACGTC. This chain joins TRBV7-9 and TRBJ2-7; no firm D call. Between the trimmed V and J ends, which lost 5 bases and 6 bases, there was a span of 8 bases. Germline CDR1 and CDR2: SEHNR and FQNEAQ (reference sequence). This CDR3 is built from 11 residues.

This clonotype was observed at least ten times. The genes are TRBV18 and TRBJ2-2; maybe TRBD1 (6 bases). Germline lookup yields CDR1 KGHSH and CDR2 LQKENI. V dropped 2 bases and J dropped 2 bases, with 12 bases sitting between them. This CDR3 spans 16 amino acids. Here the CDR3 reads CASSPIRGQNTGELFF. Here the CDR3 DNA reads TGTGCCAGCTCACCAATCAGGGGTCAAAACACCGGGGAGCTGTTTTTT.

The chain is built from TRBV5-1 and TRBJ2-3; D not resolved. Looked up from germline, CDR1 is SGHRS and CDR2 is YFSETQ. CDR3 length: 14 residues. V shed 2 bases and J shed 3 bases, with 10 bases lying between them. The chain's CDR3 is CASSFADLTDTQYF. The CDR3 DNA follows: TGCGCCAGCAGCTTCGCAGATTTAACAGATACGCAGTATTTT. Full variable domain (rest looked up from reference TRBV5-1 and TRBJ2-3): KAGVTQTPRYLIKTRGQQVTLSCSPISGHRSVSWYQQTPGQGLQFLFEYFSETQRNKGNFPGRFSGRQFSNSRSEMNVSTLELGDSALYLCASSFADLTDTQYFGPGTRLTVL.

J is TRBJ2-2 and V is TRBV29-1, with D perhaps matching TRBD1 or TRBD2 (6 bases each). V lost 6 bases, J lost 4 bases, and 15 bases lay in between. Germline-derived CDR1 and CDR2 are SQVTM and ANQGSEA. The CDR3 spans 14 residues. DNA of the CDR3: TGCAGCGTCGGACGGGGGCGGATCACCGGGGAGCTGTTTTTT. It codes for CSVGRGRITGELFF.

This clonotype was seen more than once but under ten times. J is TRBJ2-1 and V is TRBV5-4; D might be TRBD2 (6 bases). Per germline, CDR1 SGHNT and CDR2 YYREEE (reference sequence). The V and J ends lost 3 bases and 0 bases respectively, with 10 bases between them. The CDR3 totals 15 residues. CDR3 residues: CASSSSTSSYNEQFF. CDR3 nucleotide sequence: TGTGCCAGCAGCTCGTCGACTAGCTCCTACAATGAGCAGTTCTTC.

This clonotype has just a few counts. The rearrangement uses TRBV5-1 and TRBJ2-1; D unclear. In germline, CDR1 is SGHRS, CDR2 YFSETQ. The CDR3 is 13 amino acids. The V end was cut by 0 bases, the J end by 6 bases, with 7 bases between. CDR3 residues: CASSLDWGNEQFF. For the CDR3, the DNA is TGCGCCAGCAGCTTGGATTGGGGCAATGAGCAGTTCTTC. The full variable domain, in which reference TRBV5-1 and TRBJ2-1 provide the parts outside the CDR3, is KAGVTQTPRYLIKTRGQQVTLSCSPISGHRSVSWYQQTPGQGLQFLFEYFSETQRNKGNFPGRFSGRQFSNSRSEMNVSTLELGDSALYLCASSLDWGNEQFFGPGTRLTVL.

This clonotype was seen more than once but under ten times. V is TRBV7-9 and J is TRBJ1-1, with 7 bases fitting TRBD1. This CDR3 is built from 13 residues. The V and J ends lost 5 bases and 8 bases, in that order; junction bases with no gene match: 8. Looked up from germline, CDR1 is SEHNR and CDR2 is FQNEAQ (reference sequence). The CDR3 is CASSLTAQGEAFF. The CDR3 DNA is TGTGCCAGCAGCCTCACCGCACAGGGGGAAGCTTTCTTT.

This clonotype was seen at least ten times. The chain recombines TRBV5-4 with TRBJ2-2; TRBD1 agrees at 10 bases. From germline, CDR1 is SGHNT and CDR2 YYREEE (reference sequence). This CDR3 is 15 amino acids long. The trim removed 4 bases at V and 4 bases at J, leaving 4 bases unmatched. The CDR3 is CASSLRDRGTGELFF. CDR3 DNA sequence: TGTGCCAGCAGCCTCCGGGACAGGGGCACCGGGGAGCTGTTTTTT.

This clonotype was picked up a small number of times. The chain employs TRBV23-1 and TRBJ1-5; TRBD1 aligns across 9 bases. TRBV23-1 is known as an ORF, though its function is uncertain. V lost 7 bases to trimming and J lost 3 bases; unmatched junction nucleotides: 4. This CDR3 is built from 14 residues. The CDR3 reads CASNTGGPNQPQHF. The CDR3 DNA reads as TGCGCCAGCAACACAGGGGGCCCCAATCAGCCCCAGCATTTT.

This sequence joins TRBV5-1 and TRBJ2-3; D possibly corresponds to TRBD1 (6 bases). The CDR3 runs to 15 residues. Germline values: CDR1 SGHRS, CDR2 YFSETQ. The V end was cut by 0 bases, the J end by 2 bases, with 10 bases between. For the CDR3, the DNA is TGCGCCAGCAGCTTGGTGGACAGTTACACAGATACGCAGTATTTT. This sequence encodes CASSLVDSYTDTQYF.

The table lists this clonotype with many counts. The V and J genes are TRBV19 and TRBJ2-2; D gene ambiguous. Trimming cost V 6 bases and J 7 bases, with 18 bases left between them. The CDR3 extends over 15 amino acids. Per the germline V gene, CDR1 is LNHDA and CDR2 is SQIVND (reference sequence). CDR3 DNA sequence: TGTGCCAGTAGCTACGGAACGCTTCGATTCGGGGAGCTGTTTTTT. Translation: CASSYGTLRFGELFF.

This clonotype was counted many times. V usage is TRBV5-1 and J usage is TRBJ1-1; TRBD1 matches 9 bases. Germline V gene data show CDR1 as SGHRS and CDR2 as YFSETQ. The CDR3 consists of 17 residues. The J segment lost 0 bases and the V segment lost 0 bases, leaving 6 bases of the junction unmatched. CDR3 nucleotide sequence: TGCGCCAGCAGCTTGGTTTCACAGGGGGCCATGAACACTGAAGCTTTCTTT. The encoded protein is CASSLVSQGAMNTEAFF.

This chain links TRBV6-2 or TRBV6-3 with TRBJ1-1; 7 nucleotides agree with TRBD1. The germline V gene has CDR1 MNHEY and CDR2 SVGEGT. The CDR3 runs 16 residues. J lost 0 bases, V lost 2 bases, and 6 bases had no gene match. CDR3 coding DNA: TGTGCCAGCAGTTACGGGCAGGGGGATATGAACACTGAAGCTTTCTTT. It specifies CASSYGQGDMNTEAFF.

This clonotype has more than one count but fewer than ten. This chain connects TRBV4-3 to TRBJ1-4; a possible D gene is TRBD1 (5 bases). There are 18 residues in the CDR3. The V gene lost 0 bases and the J gene lost 0 bases, with 14 bases spanning the gap. Germline CDR1 is LGHNA and CDR2 is YSLEER. CDR3 sequence: CASSQDSGHPATNEKLFF. The CDR3 DNA reads as TGCGCCAGCAGCCAAGATTCTGGACACCCTGCAACTAATGAAAAACTGTTTTTT.

This clonotype was seen many times. This chain links TRBV12-3 or TRBV12-4 with TRBJ1-5; possible D gene TRBD1, 5 bases. Trimming stripped 3 bases from V and 2 bases from J, with 26 bases between. This CDR3 comprises 20 residues. The CDR3 DNA follows: TGTGCCAGCAGTTTTGGTCGGTGGCAGGGAGGCGAGTTTGGCAATCAGCCCCAGCATTTT. Translating it yields CASSFGRWQGGEFGNQPQHF.

The chain joins TRBV7-2 to TRBJ1-2, with D unresolved. CDR1 is SGHTA, CDR2 FQGNSA, per germline. This CDR3 has 15 amino acids. Trimming took 3 bases from V and 7 from J, leaving 18 bases between them. The CDR3 DNA reads as TGTGCCAGCAGCTTTTATAACCAGCTGGGTGGTGGCTACACCTTC. It specifies CASSFYNQLGGGYTF.

This clonotype was counted between two and nine times. The chain is built from TRBV5-4 and TRBJ2-1, with 9 bases aligning to TRBD1. Per the germline V gene, CDR1 is SGHNT and CDR2 is YYREEE (reference sequence). V lost 5 bases, J lost 9 bases, and 12 bases stayed unmatched. The CDR3 is made up of 15 amino acids. CDR3 sequence reads: CASRYTGGPPSEQFF. In DNA form, the CDR3 reads TGTGCCAGCAGATATACAGGGGGCCCCCCTAGTGAGCAGTTCTTC.

The chain employs TRBV7-2 and TRBJ2-7; 8 bases map to TRBD2. Trimming removed 3 bases from V and 3 bases from J; junction bases left unmatched: 4. Germline V gene lookup returns CDR1 SGHTA and CDR2 FQGNSA. The length of the CDR3 is 14 residues. The CDR3 nucleotides are TGTGCCAGCAGCTTGGTAGCGGGGTACTACGAGCAGTACGTC. It is translated as CASSLVAGYYEQYV.

There are many counts of this clonotype. The chain carries TRBV12-3 or TRBV12-4 and TRBJ2-2; possibly TRBD1 for D (5 bases). The CDR3 is made up of 15 amino acids. V was shortened by 3 bases and J by 4 bases, with 12 bases between the two germline ends. The CDR3 sequence: CASSFRQGRTGELFF. CDR3 nucleotides: TGTGCCAGCAGTTTTCGCCAGGGTCGCACCGGGGAGCTGTTTTTT.

This clonotype was seen a handful of times. The V gene is TRBV5-1, the J gene TRBJ2-3; 9 bases align to TRBD2. The CDR3 has 15 residues. Germline V gene data show CDR1 as SGHRS and CDR2 as YFSETQ. V shed 4 bases, J shed 2 bases, and the junction held 5 bases outside the gene matches. The CDR3: CASSTAGGPTDTQYF. The CDR3 DNA follows: TGCGCCAGCAGCACGGCGGGGGGGCCCACAGATACGCAGTATTTT.

There are a few counts of this clonotype. The V gene is TRBV5-1, the J gene TRBJ1-6; D not certain. This CDR3 is 14 amino acids long. The V gene lost 0 bases and the J gene lost 7 bases, with 8 bases spanning the gap. Germline CDR1 SGHRS, CDR2 YFSETQ. CDR3 protein: CASSLDDENSPLHF. Here the CDR3 DNA reads TGCGCCAGCAGCTTGGACGACGAGAATTCACCCCTCCACTTT.

For this clonotype: One junction end disagrees with the germline gene, perhaps due to a read error. This rearrangement joins TRBV7-9 to TRBJ1-2; D remains ambiguous. The length of the CDR3 is 12 residues. Germline-derived CDR1 and CDR2 are SEHNR and FQNEAQ (reference sequence). CDR3 sequence: CASSLEDGVLIF. DNA of the CDR3: TGTGCCAGCAGCTTAGAGGACGGCGTGCTGATCTTC.

This clonotype was picked up many times. The J gene is TRBJ2-2, the V gene TRBV6-5; perhaps TRBD2 as D (5 bases). There are 13 residues in the CDR3. The germline V and J ends were trimmed by 6 bases and 4 bases, with 9 bases remaining between them. Germline V gene lookup returns CDR1 MNHEY and CDR2 SVGAGI. DNA of the CDR3: TGTGCCAGCAGAGGACTTTTCACCGGGGAGCTGTTTTTT. Its protein is CASRGLFTGELFF.

This clonotype was seen only a few times. This chain uses TRBV12-3 or TRBV12-4 with TRBJ2-1; 7 bases match TRBD1. Unmatched junction bases numbered 2, after V lost 1 base and J lost 8 bases. The CDR3 runs to 13 residues. The CDR3 protein is CASSLGQGDEQFF. As DNA, the CDR3 is TGTGCCAGCAGTTTAGGGCAGGGGGATGAGCAGTTCTTC.